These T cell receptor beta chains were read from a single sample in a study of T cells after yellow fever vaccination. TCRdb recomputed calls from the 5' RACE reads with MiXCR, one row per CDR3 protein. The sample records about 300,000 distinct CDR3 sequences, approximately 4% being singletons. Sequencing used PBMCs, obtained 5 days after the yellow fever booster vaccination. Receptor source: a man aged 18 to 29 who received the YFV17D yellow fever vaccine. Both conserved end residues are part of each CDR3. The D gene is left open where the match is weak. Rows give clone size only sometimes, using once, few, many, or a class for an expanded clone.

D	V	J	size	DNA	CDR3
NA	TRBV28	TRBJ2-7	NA	TGTGCCGTCCTGAGCGACTACGAGCAGTACTTC	CAVLSDYEQYF
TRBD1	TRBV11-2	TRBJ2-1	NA	TGTGCCAGCAGCTCCCTCGGGACAGTTCCCAATGAGCAGTTCTTC	CASSSLGTVPNEQFF
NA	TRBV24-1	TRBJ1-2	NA	TGTGCCACCAGTGATGGCGGGACGGGCCCTACTAACTATGGCTACACCTTC	CATSDGGTGPTNYGYTF
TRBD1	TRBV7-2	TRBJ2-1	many	TGTGCCAGCAGCTTTTACAGGGGGTACAATGAGCAGTTCTTC	CASSFYRGYNEQFF
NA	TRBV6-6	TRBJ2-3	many	TGTGCCAGCGATTTGGGCCGGGACTCCTTGCGAGATACGCAGTATTTT	CASDLGRDSLRDTQYF
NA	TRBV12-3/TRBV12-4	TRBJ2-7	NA	TGTGCCAGCAGTTACCGGGACAACTCCTACGAGCAGTACTTC	CASSYRDNSYEQYF
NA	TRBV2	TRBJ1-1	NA	TGTGCCAGCAGTGAAGCGCCCCGGACTTTCTTT	CASSEAPRTFF
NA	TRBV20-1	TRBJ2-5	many	TGCAGTGCTGTGGGGGATTCAAAAGAGACCCAGTACTTC	CSAVGDSKETQYF
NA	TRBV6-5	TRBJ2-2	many	TGTGCCAGCAGGTCCCATGGGAACGCGAACACCGGGGAGCTGTTTTTT	CASRSHGNANTGELFF
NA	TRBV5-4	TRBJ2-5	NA	TGTGCCAGCAGCTCCTACAGTCACCCAAGGGAGACCCAGTACTTC	CASSSYSHPRETQYF
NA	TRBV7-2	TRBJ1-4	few	TGTGCCAGCGGTCAAGGAGGCACAACTAATGAAAAACTGTTTTTT	CASGQGGTTNEKLFF
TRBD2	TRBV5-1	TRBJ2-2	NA	TGCGCCAGCAGCTGGCTGACTAGCGTGGCGAACACCGGGGAGCTGTTTTTT	CASSWLTSVANTGELFF
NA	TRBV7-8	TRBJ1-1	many	TGTGCCAGCAGCTTAGGGGCAGTTGGGAACACTGAAGCTTTCTTT	CASSLGAVGNTEAFF
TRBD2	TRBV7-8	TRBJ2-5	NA	TGTGCCAGCAGCTTATCGGTAGCGGGGGGCCTCCAAGAGACCCAGTACTTC	CASSLSVAGGLQETQYF
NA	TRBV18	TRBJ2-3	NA	TGTGCCAGCTCACCGCTGGCGAAGGCGAGCACAGATACGCAGTATTTT	CASSPLAKASTDTQYF
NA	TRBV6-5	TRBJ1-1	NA	TGTGCCAGCAGTGGCCGGGACGGAATAAACACTGAAGCTTTCTTT	CASSGRDGINTEAFF
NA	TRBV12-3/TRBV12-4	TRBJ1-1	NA	TGTGCCAGCAGTCTCCTGACAGTCTACTTGAACACTGAAGCTTTCTTT	CASSLLTVYLNTEAFF
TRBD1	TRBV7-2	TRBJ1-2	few	TGTGCCAGCAGCCCCCGACAGGGGGAGCTCTATGGCTACACCTTC	CASSPRQGELYGYTF
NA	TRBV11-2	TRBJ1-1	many	TGTGCCAGCAGCCAATCTTGGAGGAGCACTGAAGCTTTCTTT	CASSQSWRSTEAFF
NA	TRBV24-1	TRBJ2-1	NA	TGTGCCTCCGCAGGGGAGGTCAATGAGCAGTTCTTC	CASAGEVNEQFF
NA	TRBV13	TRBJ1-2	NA	TGTGCCAGCAGTTCTATCCAGGACTATGATCAGGATGGCTACACCTTC	CASSSIQDYDQDGYTF
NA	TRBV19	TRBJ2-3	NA	TGTGCCAGTAGTATATTGGGAGGGGGCGGCACAGATACGCAGTATTTT	CASSILGGGGTDTQYF
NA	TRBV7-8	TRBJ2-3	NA	TGTGCCAGCAGCTATTACAGAAATCCAGATACGCAGTATTTT	CASSYYRNPDTQYF
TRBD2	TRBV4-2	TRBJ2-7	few	TGTGCCAGCAGCACTAGCGGGGCCACTGGCGAGCAGTACTTC	CASSTSGATGEQYF
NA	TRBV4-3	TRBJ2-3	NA	TGCGCCAGCAGCCTGGGGGGACGCAACAAAGCAGATACGCAGTATTTT	CASSLGGRNKADTQYF
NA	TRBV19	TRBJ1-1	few	TGTGCCAGTAGTATAGGTGTGGCAGGGCGTTGGACTGAAGCTTTT	CASSIGVAGRWTEAF
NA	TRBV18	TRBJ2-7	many	TGTGCCAGCTCACCTCAGGGAAGCTCCTACGAGCAGTACTTC	CASSPQGSSYEQYF
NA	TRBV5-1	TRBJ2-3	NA	TGCGCCACCCAGCGACAGGTCTCTAGCACAGATACGCAGTATTTT	CATQRQVSSTDTQYF
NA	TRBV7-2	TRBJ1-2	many	TGTGCCAGCAGCTTAGGGCACCTAACTAACTATGGCTACACCTTC	CASSLGHLTNYGYTF
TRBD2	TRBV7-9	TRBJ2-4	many	TGTGCCAGCAGCCACCCTGTTTTGAGCGGGGGGGATAGAAACATTCAGTACTTC	CASSHPVLSGGDRNIQYF
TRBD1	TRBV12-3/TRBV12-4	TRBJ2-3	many	TGTGCCAGCAGTAGGGACAGGGTAGGTGGCACAGATACGCAGTATTTT	CASSRDRVGGTDTQYF
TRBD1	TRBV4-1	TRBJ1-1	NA	TGCGCCAGCAGCCAGGCAGGGACAGTCGCGTGGACTGAAGCTTTCTTT	CASSQAGTVAWTEAFF
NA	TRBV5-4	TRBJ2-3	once	TGTGCCAGCAGCCCCGGACGGTTTTTCACAGATACGCAGTATTTT	CASSPGRFFTDTQYF
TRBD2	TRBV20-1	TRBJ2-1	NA	TGCAGTGCTAGGGGGACTAGCGACGGATACAATGAGCAGTTCTTC	CSARGTSDGYNEQFF
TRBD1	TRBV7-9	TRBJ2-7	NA	TGTGCCAGCAGACGACAGGGCACGACCTCCTACGAGCAGTACTTC	CASRRQGTTSYEQYF
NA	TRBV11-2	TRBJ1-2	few	TGTGCCAGCAGCCTGCAGTCTGAGGGAGGCTACACCTTC	CASSLQSEGGYTF
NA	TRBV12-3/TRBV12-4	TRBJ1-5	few	TGTGCCAGCCGACCGGGACTAAACAATCAGCCCCAGCATTTT	CASRPGLNNQPQHF
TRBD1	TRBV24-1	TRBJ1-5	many	TGTGCCACCAGTGATGTAACAGGGGATCAGCCCCAGCATTTT	CATSDVTGDQPQHF
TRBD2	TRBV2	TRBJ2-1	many	TGTGCCAGCAGTGCCCTTGGGGGGGCCTACAATGAGCAGTTCTTC	CASSALGGAYNEQFF
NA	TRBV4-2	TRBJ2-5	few	TGTGCCAGCAGCGGGGGGGCCTTGCATCAAGAGACCCAGTACTTC	CASSGGALHQETQYF
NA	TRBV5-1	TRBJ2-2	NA	TGCGCCAGCAGCGAGGAGGGGACCGGGGAGCTGTTTTTT	CASSEEGTGELFF
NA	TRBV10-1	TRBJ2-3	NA	TGCGCCAGCAGTGAGTCGAGCGGTCTGGGGGATACGCAGTATTTT	CASSESSGLGDTQYF